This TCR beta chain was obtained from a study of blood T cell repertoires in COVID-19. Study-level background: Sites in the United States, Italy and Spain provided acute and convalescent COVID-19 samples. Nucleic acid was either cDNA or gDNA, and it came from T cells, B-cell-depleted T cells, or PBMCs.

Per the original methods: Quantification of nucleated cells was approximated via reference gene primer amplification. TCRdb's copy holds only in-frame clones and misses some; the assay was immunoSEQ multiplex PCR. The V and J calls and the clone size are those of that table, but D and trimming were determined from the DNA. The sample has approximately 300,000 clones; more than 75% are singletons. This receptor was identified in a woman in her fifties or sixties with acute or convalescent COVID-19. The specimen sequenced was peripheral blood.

The CDR3 loop reads CARAGLSTNEQYF. For the CDR3, the DNA is TGTGCCAGGGCGGGACTCTCCACAAACGAGCAGTACTTC. The chain joins TRBV2 to TRBJ2-7, with D maybe TRBD2 (6 bases). The CDR3 has 13 residues. Trimming pared 9 bases from V and 5 bases from J, leaving 17 bases between. The germline V gene encodes CDR1 SNHLY and CDR2 FYNNEI. Filled out from reference TRBV2 and TRBJ2-7, the complete variable domain reads EPEVTQTPSHQVTQMGQEVILRCVPISNHLYFYWYRQILGQKVEFLVSFYNNEISEKSEIFDDQFSVERPDGSNFTLKIRSTKLEDSAMYFCARAGLSTNEQYFGPGTRLTVT.